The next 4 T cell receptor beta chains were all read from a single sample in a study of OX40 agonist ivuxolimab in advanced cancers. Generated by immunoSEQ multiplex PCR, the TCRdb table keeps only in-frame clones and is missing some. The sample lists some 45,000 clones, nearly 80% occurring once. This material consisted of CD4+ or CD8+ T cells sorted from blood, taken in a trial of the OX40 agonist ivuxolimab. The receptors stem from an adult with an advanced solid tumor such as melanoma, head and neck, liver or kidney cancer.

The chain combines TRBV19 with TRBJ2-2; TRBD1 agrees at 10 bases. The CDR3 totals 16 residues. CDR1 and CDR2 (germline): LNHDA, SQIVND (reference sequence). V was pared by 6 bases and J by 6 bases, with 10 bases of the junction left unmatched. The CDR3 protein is CASRIRDRGAAGELFF. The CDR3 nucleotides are TGTGCCAGTAGGATCCGGGACAGGGGCGCCGCCGGGGAGCTGTTTTTT.

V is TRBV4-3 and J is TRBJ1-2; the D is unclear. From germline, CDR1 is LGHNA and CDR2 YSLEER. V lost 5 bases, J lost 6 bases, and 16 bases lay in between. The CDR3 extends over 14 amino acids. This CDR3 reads CASSSPGEVDGYTF. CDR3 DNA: TGCGCCAGCAGCTCCCCCGGGGAGGTCGATGGCTACACCTTC.

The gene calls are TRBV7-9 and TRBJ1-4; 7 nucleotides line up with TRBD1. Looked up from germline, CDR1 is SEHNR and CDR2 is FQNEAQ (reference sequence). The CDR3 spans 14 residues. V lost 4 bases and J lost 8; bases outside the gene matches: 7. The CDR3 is CASSSLGGREKLFF. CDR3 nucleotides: TGTGCCAGCAGCTCACTAGGGGGCCGGGAAAAACTGTTTTTT.

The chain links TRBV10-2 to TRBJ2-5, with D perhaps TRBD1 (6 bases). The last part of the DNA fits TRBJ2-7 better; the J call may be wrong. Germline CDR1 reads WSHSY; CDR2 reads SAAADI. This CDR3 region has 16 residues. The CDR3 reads CASSETGIFFSYEQYF. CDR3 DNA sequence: TGCGCCAGCAGTGAGACAGGGATATTTTTCAGCTACGAGCAGTACTTC.